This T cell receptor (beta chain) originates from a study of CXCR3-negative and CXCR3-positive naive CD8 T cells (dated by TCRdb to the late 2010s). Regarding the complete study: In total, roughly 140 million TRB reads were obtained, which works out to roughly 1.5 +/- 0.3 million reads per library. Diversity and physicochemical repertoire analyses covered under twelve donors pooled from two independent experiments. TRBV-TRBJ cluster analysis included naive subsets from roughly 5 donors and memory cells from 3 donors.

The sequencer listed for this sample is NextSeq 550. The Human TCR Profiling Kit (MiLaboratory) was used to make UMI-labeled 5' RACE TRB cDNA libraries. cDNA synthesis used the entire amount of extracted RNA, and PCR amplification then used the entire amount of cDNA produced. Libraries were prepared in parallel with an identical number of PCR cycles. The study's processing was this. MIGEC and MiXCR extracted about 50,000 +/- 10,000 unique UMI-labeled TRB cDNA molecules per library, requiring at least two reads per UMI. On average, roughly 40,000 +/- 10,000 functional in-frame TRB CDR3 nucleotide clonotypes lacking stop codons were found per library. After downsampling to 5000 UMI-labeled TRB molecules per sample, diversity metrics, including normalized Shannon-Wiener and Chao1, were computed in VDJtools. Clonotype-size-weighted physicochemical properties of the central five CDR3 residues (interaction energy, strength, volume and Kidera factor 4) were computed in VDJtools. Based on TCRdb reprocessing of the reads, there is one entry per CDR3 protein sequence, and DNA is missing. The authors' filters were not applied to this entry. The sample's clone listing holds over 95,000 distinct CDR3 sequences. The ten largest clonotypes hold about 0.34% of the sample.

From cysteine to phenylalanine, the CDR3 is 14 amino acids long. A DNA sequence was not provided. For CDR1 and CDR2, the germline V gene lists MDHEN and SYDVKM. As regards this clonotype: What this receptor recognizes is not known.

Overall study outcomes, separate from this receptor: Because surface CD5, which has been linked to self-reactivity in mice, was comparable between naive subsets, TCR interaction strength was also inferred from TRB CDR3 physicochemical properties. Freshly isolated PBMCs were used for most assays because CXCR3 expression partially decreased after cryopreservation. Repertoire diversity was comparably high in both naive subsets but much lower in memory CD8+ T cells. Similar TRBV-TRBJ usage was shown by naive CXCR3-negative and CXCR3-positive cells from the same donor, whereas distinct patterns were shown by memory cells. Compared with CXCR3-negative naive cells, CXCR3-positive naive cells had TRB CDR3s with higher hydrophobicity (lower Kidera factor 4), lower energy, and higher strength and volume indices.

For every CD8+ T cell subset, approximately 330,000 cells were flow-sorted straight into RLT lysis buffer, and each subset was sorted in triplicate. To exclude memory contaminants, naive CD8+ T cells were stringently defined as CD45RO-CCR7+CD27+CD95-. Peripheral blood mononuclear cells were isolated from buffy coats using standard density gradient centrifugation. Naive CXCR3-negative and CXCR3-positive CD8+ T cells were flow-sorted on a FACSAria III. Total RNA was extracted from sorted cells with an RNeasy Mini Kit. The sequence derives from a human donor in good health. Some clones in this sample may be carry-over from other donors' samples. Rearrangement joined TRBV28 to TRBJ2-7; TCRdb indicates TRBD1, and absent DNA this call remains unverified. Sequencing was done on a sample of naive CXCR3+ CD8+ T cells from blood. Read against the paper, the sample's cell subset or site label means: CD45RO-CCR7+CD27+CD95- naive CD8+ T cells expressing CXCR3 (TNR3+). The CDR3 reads CASREMTVQYEQYF.